The rows below give T cell receptor beta chains drawn from one sample of a study of OX40 agonist ivuxolimab in advanced cancers. TCRdb's table, derived via immunoSEQ multiplex PCR, lists solely in-frame clones and lacks some. In the table there are 52,000 or so clones, roughly 83% of which are singletons. The material sequenced was CD4+ or CD8+ T cells sorted from blood, taken in a trial of the OX40 agonist ivuxolimab. These receptors were obtained from an adult with an advanced solid tumor such as melanoma, head and neck, liver or kidney cancer. Both conserved end residues are part of each CDR3. A D gene is named only where the DNA matches it firmly. Size is omitted from some rows. Given values are once, few, many or a class for expanded clones.

size	D	V	J	CDR3	DNA
-	-	TRBV5-1	TRBJ2-2	CASSLARTGWGLGTGELFF	TGCGCCAGCAGCTTGGCCCGTACGGGGTGGGGGTTAGGCACCGGGGAGCTGTTTTTT
-	TRBD1	TRBV11-3	TRBJ2-1	CASSLALQDRNYNEQFF	TGTGCCAGCAGCTTAGCGCTTCAGGACAGGAACTACAATGAGCAGTTCTTC
-	-	TRBV23-1	TRBJ2-5	CASLEGAAQLGETQYF	TGCGCCAGCTTAGAAGGGGCGGCACAGCTTGGGGAGACCCAGTACTTC
-	TRBD2	TRBV7-6	TRBJ2-7	CASSLSGGPSYEQYF	TGTGCCAGCAGCTTATCGGGAGGTCCCTCCTACGAGCAGTACTTC
-	-	TRBV11-1	TRBJ2-1	CASSLGENEQFF	TGTGCCAGCAGCTTAGGAGAGAATGAGCAGTTCTTC
-	-	TRBV4-1	TRBJ2-2	CASSQGPRIGELFF	TGCGCCAGCAGCCAAGGCCCCCGGATCGGGGAGCTGTTTTTT
-	TRBD1	TRBV2	TRBJ2-7	CASSLPGQGSDEQYF	TGTGCCAGCAGCCTACCGGGACAGGGTTCCGACGAGCAGTACTTC
once	-	TRBV5-4	TRBJ1-1	CASSLDGFTEAFF	TGTGCCAGCAGCTTGGATGGCTTCACTGAAGCTTTCTTT
once	TRBD2	TRBV7-2	TRBJ2-7	CASSLGLAGRLDYEQYF	TGTGCCAGCAGCCTCGGACTAGCGGGGAGGTTAGACTACGAGCAGTACTTC
-	-	TRBV2	TRBJ1-5	CASSTPGGGQPQHF	TGTGCCAGCAGTACCCCAGGTGGCGGACAGCCCCAGCATTTT
-	-	TRBV5-6	TRBJ1-2	CASSLVSYYGYTF	TGTGCCAGCAGCTTGGTTTCATACTATGGCTACACCTTC
-	-	TRBV11-2	TRBJ2-5	CASSLVGEREETQYF	TGTGCCAGCAGCTTAGTGGGGGAGAGGGAGGAGACCCAGTACTTC
-	-	TRBV19	TRBJ1-3	CATLSDGGTIYF	TGTGCCACTTTGTCGGACGGAGGCACCATATATTTT
-	-	TRBV7-2	TRBJ2-5	CASSLAGAAAQETQYF	TGTGCCAGCAGCTTAGCGGGGGCGGCGGCCCAAGAGACCCAGTACTTC
-	TRBD1	TRBV12-5	TRBJ1-2	CASGLPQGDYGYTF	TGTGCTAGTGGTTTACCACAGGGGGACTATGGCTACACCTTC
-	-	TRBV5-5	TRBJ2-1	CASSFQPAYNEQFF	TGTGCCAGCAGCTTTCAACCCGCGTACAATGAGCAGTTCTTC
-	-	TRBV7-8	TRBJ2-5	CASSPDSLAVGETQYF	TGTGCCAGCAGCCCGGACAGCTTAGCGGTCGGTGAGACCCAGTACTTC
-	-	TRBV6-1	TRBJ2-5	CASRLLGRETQYF	TGTGCCAGCAGGCTTTTGGGTAGGGAGACCCAGTACTTC
-	-	TRBV7-9	TRBJ1-3	CASSDGTLRGHTIYF	TGTGCCAGCAGTGACGGGACACTCCGCGGTCACACCATATATTTT
-	TRBD2	TRBV19	TRBJ2-1	CASSLSGRYGEQFF	TGTGCCAGTAGTCTTAGCGGGAGGTACGGTGAGCAGTTCTTC
-	TRBD2	TRBV7-7	TRBJ2-1	CASSLTSGRTNEQFF	TGTGCCAGCAGCTTGACTAGCGGGAGAACCAATGAGCAGTTCTTC
-	-	TRBV2	TRBJ1-2	CASRAFARGYFYGYTF	TGTGCCAGCAGAGCTTTCGCGAGAGGGTACTTCTATGGCTACACCTTC
-	-	TRBV6-1	TRBJ2-1	CASTPRGSSYNEQFF	TGTGCCAGCACCCCCCGAGGAAGCTCCTACAATGAGCAGTTCTTC
-	-	TRBV2	TRBJ2-5	CASSWQQGVETQYF	TGTGCCAGCAGTTGGCAACAGGGAGTTGAGACCCAGTACTTC
-	-	TRBV19	TRBJ2-3	CASSTFPDTQYF	TGTGCCAGTAGTACATTTCCAGATACGCAGTATTTT
-	TRBD1	TRBV6-5	TRBJ1-5	CASRRQGADLEPQHF	TGTGCCAGCAGAAGACAGGGGGCTGATTTGGAGCCCCAGCATTTT
once	TRBD1	TRBV19	TRBJ1-1	CASRGTGARNTEAFF	TGTGCCAGTAGGGGTACAGGGGCTCGGAACACTGAAGCTTTCTTT
-	-	TRBV15	TRBJ2-5	CATSRVSGLGRETQYF	TGTGCCACCAGCAGAGTGTCAGGACTCGGGCGGGAGACCCAGTACTTC
-	-	TRBV19	TRBJ2-1	CASSISSSYNEQFF	TGTGCCAGTAGTATATCAAGCTCCTACAATGAGCAGTTCTTC
-	-	TRBV29-1	TRBJ2-1	CSAVLSSHEQFF	TGCAGCGCCGTTTTGAGCTCTCATGAGCAGTTCTTC
-	-	TRBV7-6	TRBJ2-6	CASQVAGANVLTF	TGTGCCAGCCAGGTTGCTGGGGCCAACGTCCTGACTTTC
-	-	TRBV14	TRBJ2-3	CASSQGLGTDTQYF	TGTGCCAGCAGCCAAGGACTGGGCACAGATACGCAGTATTTT
-	TRBD1	TRBV10-3	TRBJ2-2	CAIGQGANTGELFF	TGTGCCATTGGACAGGGCGCGAACACCGGGGAGCTGTTTTTT
-	-	TRBV29-1	TRBJ2-5	CSVENGREETQYF	TGCAGCGTTGAAAACGGCCGGGAAGAGACCCAGTACTTC
-	-	TRBV5-1	TRBJ2-5	CASSLGPHQETQYF	TGCGCCAGCAGCTTGGGCCCTCACCAAGAGACCCAGTACTTC
-	TRBD2	TRBV7-8	TRBJ2-2	CASSLGGSAVGELFF	TGTGCCAGCAGCTTAGGCGGGAGCGCTGTCGGGGAGCTGTTTTTT
-	-	TRBV18	TRBJ1-2	CASSPPASYGYTF	TGTGCCAGCTCACCACCGGCGTCCTATGGCTACACCTTC
-	-	TRBV11-1	TRBJ2-3	CASSLMEGTDTQYF	TGTGCCAGCAGCTTAATGGAGGGAACAGATACGCAGTATTTT
-	-	TRBV7-3	TRBJ2-3	CASSSEWGTDTQYF	TGTGCCAGCAGCTCTGAATGGGGCACAGATACGCAGTATTTT
-	-	TRBV5-1	TRBJ2-1	CASNPTSSQNPGEQFF	TGCGCCAGCAACCCGACCTCGAGCCAGAACCCCGGTGAGCAGTTCTTC
-	TRBD1	TRBV14	TRBJ2-7	CASSTGQGGQYF	TGTGCCAGCAGCACCGGACAGGGCGGGCAGTACTTC
-	-	TRBV7-9	TRBJ2-6	CASSRSTGANVLTF	TGTGCCAGCAGCCGTTCAACTGGGGCCAACGTCCTGACTTTC
-	-	TRBV21-1	TRBJ2-7	CASSKGTSGRAIFGEQYF	TGTGCCAGCAGCAAAGGGACTAGCGGGAGGGCCATCTTTGGCGAGCAGTACTTC
few	TRBD1	TRBV29-1	TRBJ1-2	CSVQLGQLNYGYTF	TGCAGCGTTCAACTGGGACAGTTAAACTATGGCTACACCTTC
-	TRBD2	TRBV11-1	TRBJ2-7	CASSLNAGERGEQYF	TGTGCCAGCAGCTTGAACGCGGGGGAAAGGGGTGAGCAGTACTTC
-	-	TRBV7-8	TRBJ2-7	CASSLDQTIEQYF	TGTGCCAGCAGCTTAGATCAGACAATTGAGCAGTACTTC
-	-	TRBV29-1	TRBJ1-4	CSVGQGATNEKLFF	TGCAGCGTTGGGCAGGGTGCAACTAATGAAAAACTGTTTTTT
-	-	TRBV6-5	TRBJ2-7	CASSPGSGEQYF	TGTGCCAGCAGCCCTGGATCGGGCGAGCAGTACTTC
-	-	TRBV5-4	TRBJ1-2	CASSADSPNYGYTF	TGTGCCAGCAGCGCCGACAGCCCTAACTATGGCTACACCTTC
-	-	TRBV19	TRBJ1-2	CASSIGQTLYGYTF	TGTGCCAGTAGTATAGGGCAGACCCTGTATGGCTACACCTTC
few	-	TRBV4-1	TRBJ2-2	CASSQPVQDTGELFF	TGCGCCAGCAGCCAGCCAGTGCAAGATACCGGGGAGCTGTTTTTT
once	-	TRBV27	TRBJ2-1	CASSLLVAEGEQFF	TGTGCCAGCAGTTTATTGGTAGCGGAGGGTGAGCAGTTCTTC
-	-	TRBV19	TRBJ2-3	CASSRSFLDTQYF	TGTGCCAGTAGCAGAAGTTTCCTGGATACGCAGTATTTT
few	TRBD1	TRBV7-2	TRBJ1-2	CASSLGQGNYGYTF	TGTGCCAGCAGCTTGGGACAGGGAAACTATGGCTACACCTTC
-	-	TRBV5-4	TRBJ1-2	CASSSAGTSYGYTF	TGTGCCAGCAGCAGTGCCGGGACCTCCTATGGCTACACCTTC